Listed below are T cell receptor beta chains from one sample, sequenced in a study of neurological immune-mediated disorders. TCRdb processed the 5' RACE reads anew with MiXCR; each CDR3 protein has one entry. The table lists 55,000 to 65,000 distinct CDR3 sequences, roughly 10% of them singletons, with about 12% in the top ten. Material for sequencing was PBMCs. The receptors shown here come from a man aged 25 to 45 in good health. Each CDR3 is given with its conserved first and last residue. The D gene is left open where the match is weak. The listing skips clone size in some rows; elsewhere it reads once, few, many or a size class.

cdr3_nt: TGCGCCAGCAGCTTGGTTCCGGGACTAGCGGTCTCTTACGAGCAGTACTTC
cdr3_aa: CASSLVPGLAVSYEQYF
clone_size: many
v_call: TRBV5-1
j_call: TRBJ2-7
d_call: TRBD2

cdr3_nt: TGCAGTGCTACCTCGGCAGGTGGGAATGAGCAGTTCTTC
cdr3_aa: CSATSAGGNEQFF
clone_size: many
v_call: TRBV20-1
j_call: TRBJ2-1
d_call: -

cdr3_nt: TGTGCCAGCAGTGAAGACGGTTTTAGGACACTAGCTGCCAACTCCTACGAGCAGTACTTC
cdr3_aa: CASSEDGFRTLAANSYEQYF
clone_size: few
v_call: TRBV2
j_call: TRBJ2-7
d_call: -

cdr3_nt: TGCAGCGTTAAAAGCGGGAGAGGGGTCTACAATGAGCAGTTCTTC
cdr3_aa: CSVKSGRGVYNEQFF
clone_size: once
v_call: TRBV29-1
j_call: TRBJ2-1
d_call: TRBD2

cdr3_nt: TGTGCCAGCAGTTACTCGACGACAGGGGACACCGGGGAGCTGTTTTTT
cdr3_aa: CASSYSTTGDTGELFF
clone_size: many
v_call: TRBV6-2/TRBV6-3
j_call: TRBJ2-2
d_call: TRBD1

cdr3_nt: TGTGCCAGCAGCTTAGGGCTAGCGGCGCAGTATTTT
cdr3_aa: CASSLGLAAQYF
clone_size: many
v_call: TRBV7-2
j_call: TRBJ2-3
d_call: TRBD2

cdr3_nt: TGTGCCAGCAGCTTTGGCAACGAGTACAATGAGCAGTTCTTC
cdr3_aa: CASSFGNEYNEQFF
clone_size: many
v_call: TRBV5-6
j_call: TRBJ2-1
d_call: -

cdr3_nt: TGTGCCAGCAGCCCGGGACCAGGGGAGGAGAATGAGCAGTTCTTC
cdr3_aa: CASSPGPGEENEQFF
clone_size: medium-sized
v_call: TRBV7-3
j_call: TRBJ2-1
d_call: -

cdr3_nt: TGTGCCAGCAGGGGGTGGGGCTCGGACAATGAGCAGTTCTTC
cdr3_aa: CASRGWGSDNEQFF
clone_size: many
v_call: TRBV27
j_call: TRBJ2-1
d_call: -

cdr3_nt: TGCGCCAGCAGCGTGCAGGGTGGAAACTATGGCTACACCTTC
cdr3_aa: CASSVQGGNYGYTF
clone_size: many
v_call: TRBV5-1
j_call: TRBJ1-2
d_call: -

cdr3_nt: TGTGCCAGCAGGTCTCAGGGGACAGTCTACGAGCAGTACTTC
cdr3_aa: CASRSQGTVYEQYF
clone_size: few
v_call: TRBV11-2
j_call: TRBJ2-7
d_call: TRBD1

cdr3_nt: TGCAGTGCCCCCGGGACAGGGTACTACGAGCAGTACTTC
cdr3_aa: CSAPGTGYYEQYF
clone_size: -
v_call: TRBV20-1
j_call: TRBJ2-7
d_call: TRBD1

cdr3_nt: TGTGCCAGCAGCCAAGATAGCAGCGGGAGGGCACCACGTTTGAATACGCAGTATTTT
cdr3_aa: CASSQDSSGRAPRLNTQYF
clone_size: many
v_call: TRBV4-2
j_call: TRBJ2-3
d_call: TRBD2

cdr3_nt: TGTGCCAGCAGCTTAGGCAGGAGTCACAATGAGCAGTTCTTC
cdr3_aa: CASSLGRSHNEQFF
clone_size: many
v_call: TRBV7-9
j_call: TRBJ2-1
d_call: -

cdr3_nt: TGTGCCAGCAGTTACCCCGGGACTAGGCAGTATTTT
cdr3_aa: CASSYPGTRQYF
clone_size: many
v_call: TRBV12-3/TRBV12-4
j_call: TRBJ2-3
d_call: TRBD2

cdr3_nt: TGTGCCAGCAGCCAAAAAATCTGGGGCGCGTCAGATACGCAGTATTTT
cdr3_aa: CASSQKIWGASDTQYF
clone_size: many
v_call: TRBV7-9
j_call: TRBJ2-3
d_call: -

cdr3_nt: TGTGCCAGCAGCCAAGATGAGGGTTTTGGCTACACCTTC
cdr3_aa: CASSQDEGFGYTF
clone_size: many
v_call: TRBV4-2
j_call: TRBJ1-2
d_call: -

cdr3_nt: TGTGCCAGCAGTGGCAAGGGGGTCCGGGAGGGCACAGATACGCAGTATTTT
cdr3_aa: CASSGKGVREGTDTQYF
clone_size: many
v_call: TRBV28
j_call: TRBJ2-3
d_call: -

cdr3_nt: TGTGCCAGCAGCACTAGCGGGGGCAATGAGCAGTTCTTC
cdr3_aa: CASSTSGGNEQFF
clone_size: few
v_call: TRBV7-7
j_call: TRBJ2-1
d_call: TRBD2

cdr3_nt: TGTGCCAGCAGCTTCGTTGGGGTTGGCAACAATGAGCAGTTCTTC
cdr3_aa: CASSFVGVGNNEQFF
clone_size: many
v_call: TRBV5-5
j_call: TRBJ2-1
d_call: -

cdr3_nt: TGCGCCAGCAGCTTGGGGGCCAGGGAGAGGACTGAAGCTTTCTTT
cdr3_aa: CASSLGARERTEAFF
clone_size: few
v_call: TRBV5-1
j_call: TRBJ1-1
d_call: -

cdr3_nt: TGTGCCAGCAGCCAAGATGTTGACGGCAATGAAAAACTGTTTTTT
cdr3_aa: CASSQDVDGNEKLFF
clone_size: many
v_call: TRBV3-1
j_call: TRBJ1-4
d_call: -

cdr3_nt: TGTGCCAGCAAGCGGGGAGTCGGTGAGCAGTTCTTC
cdr3_aa: CASKRGVGEQFF
clone_size: many
v_call: TRBV12-3/TRBV12-4
j_call: TRBJ2-1
d_call: TRBD2

cdr3_nt: TGTGCCAGCAGCGAGGACAGGAGGAAAAACATTCAGTACTTC
cdr3_aa: CASSEDRRKNIQYF
clone_size: many
v_call: TRBV21-1
j_call: TRBJ2-4
d_call: -

cdr3_nt: TGCGCCAGCAGCCCATCCTCGTCAGGGGGCTACGAGCAGTACTTC
cdr3_aa: CASSPSSSGGYEQYF
clone_size: many
v_call: TRBV5-1
j_call: TRBJ2-7
d_call: TRBD1

cdr3_nt: TGCGCCAGCAGCCTCGGGACAGGGTTTCCCACTGATCAGCCCCAGCATTTT
cdr3_aa: CASSLGTGFPTDQPQHF
clone_size: many
v_call: TRBV5-1
j_call: TRBJ1-5
d_call: TRBD1

cdr3_nt: TGTGCCATCAGTGAGCACGGGACAGGCAATCAGCCCCAGCATTTT
cdr3_aa: CAISEHGTGNQPQHF
clone_size: many
v_call: TRBV10-3
j_call: TRBJ1-5
d_call: TRBD1

cdr3_nt: TGCAGCTTTCACCGGGACAGGGGTGCCGGGGAGCTGTTTTTT
cdr3_aa: CSFHRDRGAGELFF
clone_size: many
v_call: TRBV29-1
j_call: TRBJ2-2
d_call: TRBD1

cdr3_nt: TGTGCCAGCAGCCCGAGGGCAGGGGGAGACAATCAGCCCCAGCATTTT
cdr3_aa: CASSPRAGGDNQPQHF
clone_size: -
v_call: TRBV7-6
j_call: TRBJ1-5
d_call: TRBD1

cdr3_nt: TGTGCCACCAGTGATCCTACTCCAACAGGGGGTGGATACAATGAGCAGTTCTTC
cdr3_aa: CATSDPTPTGGGYNEQFF
clone_size: many
v_call: TRBV24-1
j_call: TRBJ2-1
d_call: TRBD1

cdr3_nt: TGTGCCTGCCTCGGGCAGCACTTACCCTATGGCTACACCTTC
cdr3_aa: CACLGQHLPYGYTF
clone_size: many
v_call: TRBV28
j_call: TRBJ1-2
d_call: -

cdr3_nt: TGCAGCGTTGAAGATAGGGCGGGAGCGCGGACAGATACGCAGTATTTT
cdr3_aa: CSVEDRAGARTDTQYF
clone_size: many
v_call: TRBV29-1
j_call: TRBJ2-3
d_call: TRBD2

cdr3_nt: TGTGCCAGCAGCCAAGGAAACATCCAGGCTAGCCCCTTCCAAGAGACCCAGTACTTC
cdr3_aa: CASSQGNIQASPFQETQYF
clone_size: many
v_call: TRBV14
j_call: TRBJ2-5
d_call: -

cdr3_nt: TGTGCCAGCAGGAAAACAGGGTACAATGAGCAGTTCTTC
cdr3_aa: CASRKTGYNEQFF
clone_size: many
v_call: TRBV6-5
j_call: TRBJ2-1
d_call: -

cdr3_nt: TGTGCCAGCAGTTACTTAAACTACGAGCAGTACTTC
cdr3_aa: CASSYLNYEQYF
clone_size: -
v_call: TRBV27
j_call: TRBJ2-7
d_call: -

cdr3_nt: TGCGCCAGCAGCTCGGGACAGGGTCCAGAGACCCAGTACTTC
cdr3_aa: CASSSGQGPETQYF
clone_size: many
v_call: TRBV5-1
j_call: TRBJ2-5
d_call: TRBD1

cdr3_nt: TGCGCCAGCAGCTTGGCCCCAGATAGCAATCAGCCCCAGCATTTT
cdr3_aa: CASSLAPDSNQPQHF
clone_size: many
v_call: TRBV5-1
j_call: TRBJ1-5
d_call: -

cdr3_nt: TGTGCCACCAGTGATACTAGGGCTAGCGGGAGGACACATGAGCAGTTCTTC
cdr3_aa: CATSDTRASGRTHEQFF
clone_size: many
v_call: TRBV24-1
j_call: TRBJ2-1
d_call: TRBD2

cdr3_nt: TGTGCCATCAGTGAGTCTGGGGCAGGCTACGAGCAGTACTTC
cdr3_aa: CAISESGAGYEQYF
clone_size: many
v_call: TRBV10-3
j_call: TRBJ2-7
d_call: -

cdr3_nt: TGTGCCAGCAGCTTAGCCCTAACACTGGACAGGGAAGCCTACGAGCAGTACTTC
cdr3_aa: CASSLALTLDREAYEQYF
clone_size: many
v_call: TRBV7-9
j_call: TRBJ2-7
d_call: TRBD1

cdr3_nt: TGTGCCAGCAGCGGGGGTGTGGGCGGTTTGTATAATGAGCAGTTCTTC
cdr3_aa: CASSGGVGGLYNEQFF
clone_size: many
v_call: TRBV5-6
j_call: TRBJ2-1
d_call: -

cdr3_nt: TGCAGTGCTACCACAGGGAACACTGAAGCTTTCTTT
cdr3_aa: CSATTGNTEAFF
clone_size: many
v_call: TRBV20-1
j_call: TRBJ1-1
d_call: -

cdr3_nt: TGTGCCAGCGCGGGGAGAAACGCCAATCAGCCCCAGCATTTT
cdr3_aa: CASAGRNANQPQHF
clone_size: many
v_call: TRBV7-9
j_call: TRBJ1-5
d_call: -

cdr3_nt: TGTGCCAGCAGTTCCCGCGGGACTAGCGGGAGAGAGCAGTACTTC
cdr3_aa: CASSSRGTSGREQYF
clone_size: many
v_call: TRBV12-3/TRBV12-4
j_call: TRBJ2-7
d_call: TRBD2

cdr3_nt: TGCGCCAGCAAGTTGAATAGCGACAAAGTCTATGGCTACACCTTC
cdr3_aa: CASKLNSDKVYGYTF
clone_size: many
v_call: TRBV5-1
j_call: TRBJ1-2
d_call: -

cdr3_nt: TGTGCCAGCACCCTTGGGGGGGGCAGCGGGGAGCTGTTTTTT
cdr3_aa: CASTLGGGSGELFF
clone_size: many
v_call: TRBV7-9
j_call: TRBJ2-2
d_call: -

cdr3_nt: TGTGCCAGCTCACCTAGGGTGGGGGAGAGCTCCTACAATGAGCAGTTCTTC
cdr3_aa: CASSPRVGESSYNEQFF
clone_size: -
v_call: TRBV18
j_call: TRBJ2-1
d_call: -

cdr3_nt: TGCGCCAGCAGTGAGCTCGTGGGGCCGGGGGGCACAGATACGCAGTATTTT
cdr3_aa: CASSELVGPGGTDTQYF
clone_size: medium-sized
v_call: TRBV10-1
j_call: TRBJ2-3
d_call: -

cdr3_nt: TGCGCCAGCAGCTTGGAGGGACCGGCGAACACTGAAGCTTTCTTT
cdr3_aa: CASSLEGPANTEAFF
clone_size: many
v_call: TRBV5-1
j_call: TRBJ1-1
d_call: -